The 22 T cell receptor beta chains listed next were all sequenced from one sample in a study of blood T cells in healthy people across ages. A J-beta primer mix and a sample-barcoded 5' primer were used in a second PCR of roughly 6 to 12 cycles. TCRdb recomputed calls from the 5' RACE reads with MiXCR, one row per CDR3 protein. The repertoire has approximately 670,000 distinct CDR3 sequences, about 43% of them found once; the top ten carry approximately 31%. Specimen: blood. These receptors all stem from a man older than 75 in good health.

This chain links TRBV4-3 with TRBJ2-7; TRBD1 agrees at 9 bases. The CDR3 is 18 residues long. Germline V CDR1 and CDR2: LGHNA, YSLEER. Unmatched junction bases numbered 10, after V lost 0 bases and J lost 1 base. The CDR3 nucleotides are TGCGCCAGCAGCCAAGATTATCAATCCGGGACAGGGTCCTACGAGCAGTACTTC. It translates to CASSQDYQSGTGSYEQYF.

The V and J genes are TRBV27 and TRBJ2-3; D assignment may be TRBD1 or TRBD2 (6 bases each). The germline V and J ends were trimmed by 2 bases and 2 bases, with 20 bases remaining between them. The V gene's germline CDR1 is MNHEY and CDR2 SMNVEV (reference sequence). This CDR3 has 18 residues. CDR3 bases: TGTGCCAGCAGTTTAGTCAGTGGAGGAGGGACAATCACAGATACGCAGTATTTT. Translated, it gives CASSLVSGGGTITDTQYF.

In DNA, the CDR3 is TGTGCCAGCAGCAGACAGGGGATTTTGAACGAGCAGTACTTC. Protein sequence: CASSRQGILNEQYF. This rearrangement joins TRBV7-2 to TRBJ2-4, with 8 bases aligning to TRBD1. The better agreement between TRBJ2-7 and the DNA end casts doubt on the J call. The CDR3 length is 14 residues. CDR1 and CDR2 from the germline V gene are SGHTA and FQGNSA.

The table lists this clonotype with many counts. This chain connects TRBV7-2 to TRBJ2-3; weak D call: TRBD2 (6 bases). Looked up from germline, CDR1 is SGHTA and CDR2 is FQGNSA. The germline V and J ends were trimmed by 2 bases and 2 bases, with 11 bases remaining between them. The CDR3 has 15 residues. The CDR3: CASSLYGGTTDTQYF. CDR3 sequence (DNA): TGTGCCAGCAGCTTATACGGAGGGACCACAGATACGCAGTATTTT.

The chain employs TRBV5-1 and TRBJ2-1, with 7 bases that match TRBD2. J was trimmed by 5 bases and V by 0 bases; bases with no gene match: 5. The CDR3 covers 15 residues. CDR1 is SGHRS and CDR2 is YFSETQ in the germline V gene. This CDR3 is CASSLVASGNNEQFF. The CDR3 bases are TGCGCCAGCAGCTTGGTCGCTAGCGGCAACAATGAGCAGTTCTTC.

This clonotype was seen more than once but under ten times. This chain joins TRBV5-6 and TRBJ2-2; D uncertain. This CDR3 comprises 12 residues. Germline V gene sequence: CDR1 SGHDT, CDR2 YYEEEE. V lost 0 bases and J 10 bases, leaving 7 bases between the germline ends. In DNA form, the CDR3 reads TGTGCCAGCAGCTTGGGGGGTCCGGAGCTGTTTTTT. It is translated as CASSLGGPELFF.

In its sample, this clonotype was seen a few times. CDR3 DNA sequence: TGCAGTGCTAGGCGACCGGACAGGGGCCCGGGGGGCTACACCTTC. It codes for CSARRPDRGPGGYTF. The chain uses TRBV20-1 and TRBJ1-2; 9 bases are a match to TRBD1. CDR1 and CDR2 (germline): DFQATT, SNEGSKA (reference sequence). This CDR3 spans 15 amino acids. The ends lost 3 bases at V and 8 bases at J; junction bases unmatched: 13.

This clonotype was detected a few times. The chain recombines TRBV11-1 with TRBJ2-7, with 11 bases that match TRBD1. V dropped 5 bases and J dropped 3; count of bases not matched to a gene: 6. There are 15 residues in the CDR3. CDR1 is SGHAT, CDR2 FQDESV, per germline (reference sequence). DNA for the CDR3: TGTGCCAGCAGCCGCGCCGGGACAGGGGGCTACGAGCAGTACTTC. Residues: CASSRAGTGGYEQYF.

CDR3 loop: CASSFRAGGKVETQYF. Here the CDR3 DNA reads TGTGCCAGCAGCTTTAGGGCCGGGGGGAAGGTAGAGACCCAGTACTTC. The genes are TRBV7-2 and TRBJ2-5, with 7 bases aligning to TRBD2. The junction had 11 bases not matched to a gene; V was cut back by 3 bases and J by 4 bases. The CDR3 is made up of 16 amino acids. Germline V lookup: CDR1 SGHTA, CDR2 FQGNSA.

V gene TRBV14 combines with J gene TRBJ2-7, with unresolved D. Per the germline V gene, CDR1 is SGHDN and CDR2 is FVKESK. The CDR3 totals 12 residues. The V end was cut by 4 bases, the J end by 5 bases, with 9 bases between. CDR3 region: CASSPRSNEQYF. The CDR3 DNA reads TGTGCCAGCAGCCCAAGATCAAACGAGCAGTACTTC.

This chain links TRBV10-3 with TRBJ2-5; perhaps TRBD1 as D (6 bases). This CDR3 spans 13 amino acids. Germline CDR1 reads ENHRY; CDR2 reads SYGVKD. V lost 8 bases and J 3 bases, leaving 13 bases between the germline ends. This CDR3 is CAIGQRMEETQYF. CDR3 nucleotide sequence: TGTGCCATCGGACAGCGGATGGAAGAGACCCAGTACTTC.

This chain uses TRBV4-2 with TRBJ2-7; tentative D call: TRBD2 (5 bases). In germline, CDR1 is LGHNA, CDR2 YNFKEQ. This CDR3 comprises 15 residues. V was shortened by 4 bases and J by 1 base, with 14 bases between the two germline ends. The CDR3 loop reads CASSPRTGDSYEQYF. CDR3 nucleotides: TGTGCCAGCAGCCCCCGAACCGGGGATTCCTACGAGCAGTACTTC.

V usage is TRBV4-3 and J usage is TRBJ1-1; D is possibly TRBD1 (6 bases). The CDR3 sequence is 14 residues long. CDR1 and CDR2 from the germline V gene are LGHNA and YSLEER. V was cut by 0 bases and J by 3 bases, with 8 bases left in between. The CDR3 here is CASSQDTGYTEAFF. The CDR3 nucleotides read TGCGCCAGCAGCCAAGATACAGGGTACACTGAAGCTTTCTTT.

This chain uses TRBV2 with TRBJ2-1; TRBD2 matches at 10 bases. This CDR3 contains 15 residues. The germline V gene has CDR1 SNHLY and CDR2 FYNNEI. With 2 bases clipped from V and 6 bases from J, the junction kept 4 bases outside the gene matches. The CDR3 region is CASSEMIAGGNEQFF. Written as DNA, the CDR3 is TGTGCCAGCAGTGAAATGATAGCGGGGGGCAATGAGCAGTTCTTC.

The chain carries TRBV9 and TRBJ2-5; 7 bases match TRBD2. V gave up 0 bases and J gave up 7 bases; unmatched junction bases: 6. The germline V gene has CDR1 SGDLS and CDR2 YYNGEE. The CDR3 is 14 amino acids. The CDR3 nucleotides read TGTGCCAGCAGCGTAGGGGGGGGGTCGGCGACCCAGTACTTC. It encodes CASSVGGGSATQYF.

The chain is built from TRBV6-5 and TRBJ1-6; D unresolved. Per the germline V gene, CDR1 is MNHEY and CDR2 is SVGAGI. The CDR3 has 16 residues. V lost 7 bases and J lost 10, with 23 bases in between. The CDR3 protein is CASTKIGRQLRSPLHF. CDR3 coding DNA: TGTGCCAGCACCAAAATTGGACGCCAATTACGGTCACCCCTCCACTTT.

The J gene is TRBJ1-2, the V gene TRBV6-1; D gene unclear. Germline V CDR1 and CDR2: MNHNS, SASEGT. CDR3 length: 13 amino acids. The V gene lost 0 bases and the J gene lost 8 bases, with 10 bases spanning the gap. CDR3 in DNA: TGTGCCAGCAGTGAAGCGCTTGTGAGAGGCTACACCTTC. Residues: CASSEALVRGYTF.

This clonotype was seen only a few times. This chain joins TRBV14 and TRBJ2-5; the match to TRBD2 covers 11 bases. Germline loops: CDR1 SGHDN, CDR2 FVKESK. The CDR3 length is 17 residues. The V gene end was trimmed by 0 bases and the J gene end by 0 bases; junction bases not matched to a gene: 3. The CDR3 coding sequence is TGTGCCAGCAGCCAAGATCGACTAGCGGGGAACCAAGAGACCCAGTACTTC. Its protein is CASSQDRLAGNQETQYF.

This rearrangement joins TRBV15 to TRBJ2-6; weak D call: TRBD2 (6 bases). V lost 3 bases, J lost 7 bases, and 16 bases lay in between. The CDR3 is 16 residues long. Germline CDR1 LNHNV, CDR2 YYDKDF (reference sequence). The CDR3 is CATSSAYAGGANVLTF. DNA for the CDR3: TGTGCCACCAGCAGCGCTTACGCCGGGGGTGCCAACGTCCTGACTTTC.

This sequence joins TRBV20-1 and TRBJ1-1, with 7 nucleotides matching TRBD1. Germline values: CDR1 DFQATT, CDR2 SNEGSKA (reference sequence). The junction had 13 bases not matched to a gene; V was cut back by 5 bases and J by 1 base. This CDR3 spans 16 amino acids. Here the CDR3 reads CSARQGGNARNTEAFF. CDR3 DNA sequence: TGCAGTGCTCGACAGGGAGGTAATGCGCGGAACACTGAAGCTTTCTTT.

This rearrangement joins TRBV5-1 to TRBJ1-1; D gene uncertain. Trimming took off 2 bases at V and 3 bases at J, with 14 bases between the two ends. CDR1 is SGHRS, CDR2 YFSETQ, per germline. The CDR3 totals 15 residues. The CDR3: CASSFDGPKYTEAFF. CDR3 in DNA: TGCGCCAGCAGCTTCGACGGCCCTAAGTACACTGAAGCTTTCTTT.

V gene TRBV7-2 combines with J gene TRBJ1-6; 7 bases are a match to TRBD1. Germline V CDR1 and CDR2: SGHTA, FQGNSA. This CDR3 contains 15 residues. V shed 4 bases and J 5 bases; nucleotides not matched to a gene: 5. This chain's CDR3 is CASSSKQGHNSPLHF. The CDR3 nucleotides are TGTGCCAGCAGCTCAAAACAGGGGCATAATTCACCCCTCCACTTT. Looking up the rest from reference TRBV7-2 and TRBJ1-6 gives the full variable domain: GAGVSQSPSNKVTEKGKDVELRCDPISGHTALYWYRQSLGQGLEFLIYFQGNSAPDKSGLPSDRFSAERTGGSVSTLTIQRTQQEDSAVYLCASSSKQGHNSPLHFGNGTRLTVT.